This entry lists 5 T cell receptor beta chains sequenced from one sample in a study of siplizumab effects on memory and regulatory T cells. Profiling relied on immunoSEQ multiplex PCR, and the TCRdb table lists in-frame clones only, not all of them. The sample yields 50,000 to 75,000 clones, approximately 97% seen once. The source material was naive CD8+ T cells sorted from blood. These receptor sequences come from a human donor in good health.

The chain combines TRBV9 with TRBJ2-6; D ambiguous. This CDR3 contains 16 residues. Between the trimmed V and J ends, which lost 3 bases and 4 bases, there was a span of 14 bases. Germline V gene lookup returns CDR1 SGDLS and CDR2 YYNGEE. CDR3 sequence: CASSDSPATGANVLTF. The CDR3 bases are TGTGCCAGCAGCGACAGTCCGGCAACGGGGGCCAACGTCCTGACTTTC. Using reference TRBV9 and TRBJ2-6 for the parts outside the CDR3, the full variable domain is DSGVTQTPKHLITATGQRVTLRCSPRSGDLSVYWYQQSLDQGLQFLIQYYNGEERAKGNILERFSAQQFPDLHSELNLSSLELGDSALYFCASSDSPATGANVLTFGAGSRLTVL.

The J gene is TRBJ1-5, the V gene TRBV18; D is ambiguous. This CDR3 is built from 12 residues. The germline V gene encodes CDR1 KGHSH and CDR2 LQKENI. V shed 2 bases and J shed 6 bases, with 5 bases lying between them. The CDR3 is CASSPGVQPQHF. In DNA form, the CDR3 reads TGTGCCAGCTCACCAGGGGTTCAGCCCCAGCATTTT.

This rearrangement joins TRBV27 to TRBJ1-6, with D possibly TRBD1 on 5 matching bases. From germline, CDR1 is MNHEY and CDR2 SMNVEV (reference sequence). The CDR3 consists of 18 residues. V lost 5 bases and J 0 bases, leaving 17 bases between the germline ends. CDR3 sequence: CASSPETGFRSYNSPLHF. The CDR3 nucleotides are TGTGCCAGCAGTCCAGAAACAGGTTTTCGCTCCTATAATTCACCCCTCCACTTT.

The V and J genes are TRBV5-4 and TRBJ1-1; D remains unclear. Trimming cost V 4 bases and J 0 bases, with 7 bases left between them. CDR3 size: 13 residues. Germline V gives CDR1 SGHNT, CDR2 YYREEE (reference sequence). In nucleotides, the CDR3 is TGTGCCAGCAGCCCTGAGGTGAACACTGAAGCTTTCTTT. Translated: CASSPEVNTEAFF.

The CDR3 protein is CASSSYSYEQYF. As DNA, the CDR3 is TGTGCCAGCAGCTCATACTCCTACGAGCAGTACTTC. This chain connects TRBV13 to TRBJ2-7; the D is unclear. In germline, CDR1 is PRHDT, CDR2 FYEKMQ (reference sequence). The ends were cut back, 4 bases at V and 0 bases at J, with 4 bases in the middle. CDR3 size: 12 residues.